Shown below are 29 T cell receptor beta chains from a single sample sequenced in a study of CD8 T cells in ankylosing spondylitis. Findings of the study overall: Seemingly distinctive of ankylosing spondylitis blood was a TCR beta motif formed by eight highly homologous variants.

TCRdb passed the 5' RACE reads through MiXCR, listing each CDR3 protein once. The repertoire includes around 540,000 distinct CDR3 sequences, about 12% of them detected once, and around 7% sits in the top ten. No antigen is known for these receptors. Sequenced input: blood, either unsorted or a sorted T cell fraction (not recorded which). Source of these receptors: a male donor with ankylosing spondylitis.

This clonotype occurred a few times. The chain links TRBV7-9 to TRBJ2-3; no firm D call. CDR3 length: 13 amino acids. Germline V CDR1 and CDR2: SEHNR, FQNEAQ (reference sequence). The germline V and J ends were trimmed by 5 bases and 4 bases, with 10 bases remaining between them. CDR3 sequence reads: CASSSPAPDTQYF. CDR3 nucleotide sequence: TGTGCCAGCAGCAGCCCGGCCCCAGATACGCAGTATTTT.

Only a few counts were recorded for this clonotype. V gene TRBV15 combines with J gene TRBJ2-7; D unclear. The V end was cut by 8 bases, the J end by 1 base, with 12 bases between. The CDR3 sequence is 13 residues long. In germline, CDR1 is LNHNV, CDR2 YYDKDF (reference sequence). The CDR3 loop reads CATAATQSYEQYF. The CDR3 coding sequence is TGTGCCACCGCGGCTACCCAATCCTACGAGCAGTACTTC.

CDR3 sequence: CSARGAGTGLADTQYF. CDR3 bases: TGCAGTGCTAGGGGGGCCGGGACAGGGCTGGCAGATACGCAGTATTTT. The chain employs TRBV20-1 and TRBJ2-3; 9 bases agree with TRBD1. Germline CDR1 is DFQATT and CDR2 is SNEGSKA (reference sequence). This CDR3 is built from 16 residues. V was clipped by 3 bases and J by 4 bases; unmatched bases: 11.

The V call is TRBV10-3, the J call TRBJ2-5; weak D call: TRBD1 (5 bases). V was shortened by 1 base and J by 4 bases, with 7 bases between the two germline ends. The germline CDR1 and CDR2 sequences are ENHRY and SYGVKD. The CDR3 extends over 13 amino acids. The CDR3 here is CAISEWGRETQYF. The CDR3 region has the DNA TGTGCCATCAGTGAGTGGGGCAGAGAGACCCAGTACTTC.

This clonotype was recorded at least ten times. The gene calls are TRBV20-1 and TRBJ2-3, with unresolved D. This CDR3 region has 11 residues. Germline V gene lookup returns CDR1 DFQATT and CDR2 SNEGSKA (reference sequence). V was pared by 6 bases and J by 6 bases, with 10 bases between. The CDR3 loop is CSAITIDTQYF. The CDR3 coding sequence is TGCAGTGCCATCACGATCGATACGCAGTATTTT.

This clonotype occurred a few times. The rearrangement joins TRBV6-1 to TRBJ2-3, with D possibly TRBD2 on 6 matching bases. V was shortened by 10 bases and J by 0 bases, with 17 bases between the two germline ends. Germline V CDR1 and CDR2: MNHNS, SASEGT. CDR3 length: 15 residues. The CDR3 DNA sequence: TGTGCCACAGCCGTAGCGGAATATAGCACAGATACGCAGTATTTT. This encodes CATAVAEYSTDTQYF.

This clonotype has a handful of counts. V is TRBV20-1 and J is TRBJ2-3; D is perhaps TRBD1 or TRBD2 (5 bases each). The CDR3 has 12 amino acids. The V and J ends lost 5 bases and 6 bases respectively, with 12 bases between them. Germline V lookup: CDR1 DFQATT, CDR2 SNEGSKA (reference sequence). The CDR3 DNA is TGCAGTGCTCCCTCGTGGGGGGATACGCAGTATTTT. It encodes CSAPSWGDTQYF.

Notes on this clonotype: Mismatch with germline at one junction end may stem from a read error. The chain employs TRBV20-1 and TRBJ1-6; D not certain. Per the germline V gene, CDR1 is DFQATT and CDR2 is SNEGSKA (reference sequence). CDR3 length: 14 residues. The CDR3 nucleotides are TGCAGTGCTAGAGGGGAGGGCTATGATTCACCCCTCCACTTT. Its protein is CSARGEGYDSPLHF.

J is TRBJ2-1 and V is TRBV3-1; possible D gene TRBD1, 6 bases. The V end lost 6 bases, the J end lost 7 bases, and 10 bases lay between the germline ends. The CDR3 has 12 residues. Germline assignment: CDR1 LGHDT and CDR2 YNNKEL (reference sequence). In DNA, the CDR3 is TGTGCCAGCAGGGACAGTTCGAATGAGCAGTTCTTC. It yields the protein CASRDSSNEQFF.

This clonotype showed up just a few times. J is TRBJ2-7 and V is TRBV7-9; TRBD1 or TRBD2 may be the D gene (6 bases each). The CDR3 runs 17 residues. CDR1 is SEHNR, CDR2 FQNEAQ, per germline (reference sequence). V lost 4 bases and J 3 bases, leaving 22 bases between the germline ends. The CDR3 region has the DNA TGTGCCAGCAGCTCCCTCGGGGGACACAATCTAATCTACGAGCAGTACTTC. This codes for CASSSLGGHNLIYEQYF.

V is TRBV7-6 and J is TRBJ1-3; the D is unclear. From germline, CDR1 is SGHVS and CDR2 FNYEAQ. The CDR3 contains 14 residues. The germline V and J ends were trimmed by 6 bases and 0 bases, with 9 bases remaining between them. In nucleotides, the CDR3 is TGTGCCAGCAGTCTGGCCTACTCTGGAAACACCATATATTTT. Translation: CASSLAYSGNTIYF.

The V call is TRBV20-1, the J call TRBJ2-3; 9 bases are a match to TRBD2. Germline V gives CDR1 DFQATT, CDR2 SNEGSKA (reference sequence). CDR3 length: 14 amino acids. V was pared by 6 bases and J by 0 bases, with 4 bases of the junction left unmatched. The CDR3 sequence is CSARLAGSTDTQYF. CDR3 in DNA: TGCAGTGCCAGGCTAGCGGGAAGCACAGATACGCAGTATTTT.

The table lists this clonotype with a count of one. The chain employs TRBV7-9 and TRBJ1-3; D gene ambiguous. The V gene lost 9 bases and the J gene lost 1 base, with 13 bases spanning the gap. The CDR3 contains 14 residues. Germline CDR1 SEHNR, CDR2 FQNEAQ (reference sequence). CDR3 sequence: CASLYWGSGNTIYF. In nucleotides, the CDR3 is TGTGCCAGTTTGTATTGGGGATCTGGAAACACCATATATTTT. Full variable domain (missing parts from reference TRBV7-9 and TRBJ1-3): DTGVSQNPRHKITKRGQNVTFRCDPISEHNRLYWYRQTLGQGPEFLTYFQNEAQLEKSRLLSDRFSAERPKGSFSTLEIQRTEQGDSAMYLCASLYWGSGNTIYFGEGSWLTVV.

The chain has TRBV5-6 and TRBJ2-5; D unclear. Germline values: CDR1 SGHDT, CDR2 YYEEEE. The CDR3 runs 17 residues. The ends were cut back, 5 bases at V and 0 bases at J, with 20 bases in the middle. The CDR3 sequence is CASRPAWAVGYQETQYF. DNA for the CDR3: TGTGCCAGCAGACCCGCGTGGGCGGTAGGGTACCAAGAGACCCAGTACTTC.

In this sample, this clonotype turned up many times. One junction end disagrees with the germline gene, perhaps due to a read error. The chain uses TRBV7-2 and TRBJ1-5, with 9 bases identical to TRBD1. The CDR3 extends over 15 amino acids. CDR1 and CDR2 (germline): SGHTA, FQGNSA. The DNA of the CDR3 is TGCGCCAGCAGCTTGACAGGGGGGAGCAATCAGCCCCAGCATTTT. Translation gives CASSLTGGSNQPQHF.

V usage is TRBV20-1 and J usage is TRBJ2-1; D is tentatively TRBD1 or TRBD2 (6 bases each). The germline gives CDR1 DFQATT, CDR2 SNEGSKA (reference sequence). V dropped 4 bases and J dropped 6 bases, with 13 bases sitting between them. This CDR3 spans 13 amino acids. CDR3 region: CSAIKGGPNEQFF. The CDR3 coding sequence is TGCAGTGCTATAAAGGGGGGCCCCAATGAGCAGTTCTTC.

V and J are TRBV7-2 and TRBJ1-3, with a weak D call TRBD1 (5 bases). Per the germline V gene, CDR1 is SGHTA and CDR2 is FQGNSA. The V end was cut by 3 bases, the J end by 4 bases, with 10 bases between. This CDR3 is built from 14 residues. The DNA for the CDR3 is TGTGCCAGCAGCTTGGCAGGGCTAGGAAACACCATATATTTT. It yields the protein CASSLAGLGNTIYF.

V usage is TRBV6-1 and J usage is TRBJ2-1, with D possibly being TRBD1 (5 bases). The CDR3 length is 15 residues. Germline loops: CDR1 MNHNS, CDR2 SASEGT. With 4 bases removed from V and 2 bases from J, the gap between germline ends came to 12 bases. This CDR3 is CASSVQGFTYNEQFF. The CDR3 DNA reads TGTGCCAGCAGTGTCCAGGGTTTCACCTACAATGAGCAGTTCTTC.

J is TRBJ2-5 and V is TRBV29-1; TRBD2 aligns across 10 bases. The CDR3 is 13 amino acids. CDR1 SQVTM and CDR2 ANQGSEA come from the germline V gene. V dropped 7 bases and J dropped 4; count of bases not matched to a gene: 6. CDR3 sequence: CSATSGDGETQYF. The DNA for the CDR3 is TGCAGCGCTACTAGCGGGGACGGAGAGACCCAGTACTTC.

There are many counts of this clonotype. The chain is built from TRBV12-3 or TRBV12-4 and TRBJ2-1, with no clear D. The germline V and J ends were trimmed by 3 bases and 0 bases, with 9 bases remaining between them. The CDR3 is 15 residues long. CDR3 sequence (DNA): TGTGCCAGCAGTTTCCAAGACCCCTCCTACAATGAGCAGTTCTTC. It translates to CASSFQDPSYNEQFF.

The chain uses TRBV7-8 and TRBJ2-1; tentatively, D is TRBD2 (5 bases). Germline CDR1 and CDR2: SGHVS and FQNEAQ. V dropped 3 bases and J dropped 7 bases, with 16 bases sitting between them. The CDR3 is 15 residues long. The CDR3: CASSFSEGRLNEQFF. CDR3 DNA: TGTGCCAGCAGCTTTAGTGAGGGCCGGTTGAATGAGCAGTTCTTC.

The V and J genes are TRBV9 and TRBJ1-4, with 10 bases aligning to TRBD1. Germline-derived CDR1 and CDR2 are SGDLS and YYNGEE. V lost 2 bases, J lost 0 bases, and 1 base stayed unmatched. The CDR3 length is 16 residues. In DNA, the CDR3 is TGTGCCAGCAGCGTCGGACAGGGGGCAACTAATGAAAAACTGTTTTTT. Its protein is CASSVGQGATNEKLFF.

V and J are TRBV6-1 and TRBJ2-5, with 7 bases identical to TRBD1. The CDR3 sequence is 14 residues long. In germline, CDR1 is MNHNS, CDR2 SASEGT. Trimming removed 7 bases from V and 4 bases from J; junction bases left unmatched: 9. The CDR3 here is CASTGTVIRETQYF. CDR3 nucleotides: TGTGCCAGCACTGGGACAGTAATTCGAGAGACCCAGTACTTC.

This clonotype was observed at least ten times. The chain links TRBV20-1 to TRBJ2-3; the D gene could be TRBD1 or TRBD2 (7 bases each). Germline CDR1 and CDR2: DFQATT and SNEGSKA (reference sequence). The CDR3 has 15 amino acids. V was pared by 4 bases and J by 4 bases, with 18 bases between. CDR3 protein: CSAIPMTGRADTQYF. For the CDR3, the DNA is TGCAGTGCTATTCCCATGACAGGGAGGGCAGATACGCAGTATTTT.

As for this clonotype: This may be a read error, as it is one base from a much larger clone. The chain couples TRBV5-1 to TRBJ2-1; D is unresolved. The germline CDR1 and CDR2 sequences are SGHRS and YFSETQ. V lost 1 base to trimming and J lost 3 bases, with 11 bases between them. The CDR3 contains 15 residues. CDR3 coding DNA: TGCGCCAGCAGCTTGAAGGCTAGATACTACAATGAGCAGTTCTTC. Protein product: CASSLKARYYNEQFF.

This clonotype has a handful of counts. The chain combines TRBV4-1 with TRBJ2-5, with D perhaps matching TRBD1 (6 bases). The CDR3 is 16 amino acids. V was trimmed by 6 bases and J by 1 base, leaving 18 bases between them. Germline lookup yields CDR1 MGHRA and CDR2 YSYEKL. This chain's CDR3 is CASSHIQGSRQETQYF. The CDR3 coding sequence is TGCGCCAGCAGTCACATACAGGGATCCCGCCAAGAGACCCAGTACTTC.

J is TRBJ2-1 and V is TRBV12-3 or TRBV12-4; TRBD1 matches 10 bases. This CDR3 has 15 residues. With V trimmed by 6 bases and J by 6 bases, 8 bases remained unmatched. The CDR3 DNA reads as TGTGCCAGCAGACCTCCGGGACAGGGGTCCAATGAGCAGTTCTTC. It specifies CASRPPGQGSNEQFF.

This chain connects TRBV7-9 to TRBJ2-2; D gene ambiguous. The CDR3 is 17 residues long. V was cut by 3 bases and J by 6 bases, with 20 bases left in between. Germline CDR1 reads SEHNR; CDR2 reads FQNEAQ (reference sequence). As DNA, the CDR3 is TGTGCCAGCAGCTTTTCCGGTTCAGGACGGGCGGCCGGGGAGCTGTTTTTT. Residues: CASSFSGSGRAAGELFF. The full variable domain, its missing parts supplied by reference TRBV7-9 and TRBJ2-2, is DTGVSQNPRHKITKRGQNVTFRCDPISEHNRLYWYRQTLGQGPEFLTYFQNEAQLEKSRLLSDRFSAERPKGSFSTLEIQRTEQGDSAMYLCASSFSGSGRAAGELFFGEGSRLTVL.

A few counts support this clonotype. This chain links TRBV20-1 with TRBJ2-5; 12 nucleotides align to TRBD2. Germline CDR1 is DFQATT and CDR2 is SNEGSKA (reference sequence). J gave up 5 bases and V 3 bases, and 4 bases lay outside the gene matches. This CDR3 region has 14 residues. CDR3 sequence reads: CSARASGRGETQYF. In nucleotides, the CDR3 is TGCAGTGCTAGGGCTAGCGGGAGGGGGGAGACCCAGTACTTC.